This T cell receptor (beta chain) was sequenced in a study of T cells in Graves' hyperthyroidism and ophthalmopathy. This clonotype was seen repeatedly, ten times or more. This CDR3 has 13 residues. From germline, CDR1 is SGHVS and CDR2 FNYEAQ. V was pared by 4 bases and J by 4 bases, with 8 bases between. Template material for amplifying TCR beta CDR3 regions consisted of RNA transcripts. The primer set for the first-round RT-PCR of the TCR CDR3 was HTBI. TCRdb passed the multiplex PCR reads through MiXCR, listing each CDR3 protein once. The table records a few hundred thousand distinct CDR3 sequences, 15% to 19% of them present only once.

Sequenced: blood. The chain couples TRBV7-6 to TRBJ1-5; tentatively, D is TRBD1 (5 bases). This clonotype was obtained from a woman aged 18-30 years with Graves' hyperthyroidism. CDR3 bases: TGTGCCAGCAGCTGGGACCTTAATCAGCCCCAGCATTTT. It encodes CASSWDLNQPQHF.